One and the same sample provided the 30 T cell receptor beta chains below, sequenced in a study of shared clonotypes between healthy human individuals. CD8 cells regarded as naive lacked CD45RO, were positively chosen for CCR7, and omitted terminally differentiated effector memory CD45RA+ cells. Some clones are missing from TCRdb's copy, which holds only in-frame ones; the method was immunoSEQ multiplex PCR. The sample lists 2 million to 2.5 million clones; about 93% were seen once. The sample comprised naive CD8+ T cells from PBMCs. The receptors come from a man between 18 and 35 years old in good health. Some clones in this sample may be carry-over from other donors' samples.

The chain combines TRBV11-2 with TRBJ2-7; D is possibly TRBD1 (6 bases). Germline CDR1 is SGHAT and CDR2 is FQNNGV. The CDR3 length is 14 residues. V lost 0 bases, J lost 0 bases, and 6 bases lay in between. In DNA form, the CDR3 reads TGTGCCAGCAGCTTAGAAGGGGGCTCCTACGAGCAGTACTTC. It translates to CASSLEGGSYEQYF.

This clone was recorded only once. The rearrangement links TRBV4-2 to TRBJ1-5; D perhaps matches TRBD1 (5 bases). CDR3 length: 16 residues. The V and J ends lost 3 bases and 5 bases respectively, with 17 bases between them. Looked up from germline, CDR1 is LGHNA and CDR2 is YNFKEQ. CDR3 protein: CASSQEEGILDQPQHF. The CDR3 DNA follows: TGTGCCAGCAGCCAGGAAGAGGGGATTTTGGATCAGCCCCAGCATTTT.

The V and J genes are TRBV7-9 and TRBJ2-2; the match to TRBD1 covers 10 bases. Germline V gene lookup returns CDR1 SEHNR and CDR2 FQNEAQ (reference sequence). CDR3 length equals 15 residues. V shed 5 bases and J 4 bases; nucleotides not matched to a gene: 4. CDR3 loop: CASSGWTGGTGELFF. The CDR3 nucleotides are TGTGCCAGCAGCGGATGGACAGGGGGCACCGGGGAGCTGTTTTTT. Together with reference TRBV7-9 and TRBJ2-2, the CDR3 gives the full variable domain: DTGVSQNPRHKITKRGQNVTFRCDPISEHNRLYWYRQTLGQGPEFLTYFQNEAQLEKSRLLSDRFSAERPKGSFSTLEIQRTEQGDSAMYLCASSGWTGGTGELFFGEGSRLTVL.

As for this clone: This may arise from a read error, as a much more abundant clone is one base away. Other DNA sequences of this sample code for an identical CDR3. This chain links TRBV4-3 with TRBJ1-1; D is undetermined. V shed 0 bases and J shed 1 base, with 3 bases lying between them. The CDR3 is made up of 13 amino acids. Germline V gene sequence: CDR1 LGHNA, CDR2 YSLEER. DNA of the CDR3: TGCGCCAGCAGCCAAGATGGGAACACTGAAGCTTTCTTT. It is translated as CASSQDGNTEAFF.

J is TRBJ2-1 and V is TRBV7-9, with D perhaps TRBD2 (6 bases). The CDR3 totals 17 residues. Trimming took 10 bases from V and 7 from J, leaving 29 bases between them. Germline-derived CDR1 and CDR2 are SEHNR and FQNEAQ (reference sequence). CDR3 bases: TGTGCCATCCCGACACTAGATCGGACTATTACCATTAATGAGCAGTTCTTC. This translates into CAIPTLDRTITINEQFF.

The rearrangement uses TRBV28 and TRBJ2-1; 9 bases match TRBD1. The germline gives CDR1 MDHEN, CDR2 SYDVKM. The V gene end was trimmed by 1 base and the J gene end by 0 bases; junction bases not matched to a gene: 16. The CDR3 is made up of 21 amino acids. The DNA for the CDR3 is TGTGCCAGCAGTTTATTGGCCCCGGGACAGGGAAGGAGGGGCTCCTACAATGAGCAGTTCTTC. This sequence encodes CASSLLAPGQGRRGSYNEQFF.

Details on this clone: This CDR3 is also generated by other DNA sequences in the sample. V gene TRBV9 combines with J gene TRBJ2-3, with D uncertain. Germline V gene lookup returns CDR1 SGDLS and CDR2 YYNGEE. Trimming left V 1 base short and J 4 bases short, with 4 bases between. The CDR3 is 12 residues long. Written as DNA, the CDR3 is TGTGCCAGCAGCGTATCAGCAGATACGCAGTATTTT. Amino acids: CASSVSADTQYF.

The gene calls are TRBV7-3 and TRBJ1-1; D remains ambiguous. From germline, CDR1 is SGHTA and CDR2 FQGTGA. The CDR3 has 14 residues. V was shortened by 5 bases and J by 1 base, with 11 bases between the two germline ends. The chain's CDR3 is CASSPTPGNTEAFF. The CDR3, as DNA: TGTGCCAGCAGCCCAACCCCGGGGAACACTGAAGCTTTCTTT.

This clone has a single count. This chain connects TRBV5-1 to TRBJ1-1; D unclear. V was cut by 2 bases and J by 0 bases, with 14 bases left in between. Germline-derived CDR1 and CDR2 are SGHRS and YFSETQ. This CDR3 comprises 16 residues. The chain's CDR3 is CASSLSALRMNTEAFF. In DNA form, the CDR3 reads TGCGCCAGCAGCTTATCGGCCCTGAGAATGAACACTGAAGCTTTCTTT. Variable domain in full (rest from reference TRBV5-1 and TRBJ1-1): KAGVTQTPRYLIKTRGQQVTLSCSPISGHRSVSWYQQTPGQGLQFLFEYFSETQRNKGNFPGRFSGRQFSNSRSEMNVSTLELGDSALYLCASSLSALRMNTEAFFGQGTRLTVV.

CDR3 in amino acids: CASSSWDAAVNTEAFF. CDR3 nucleotide sequence: TGTGCCAGCAGTTCTTGGGACGCGGCGGTGAACACTGAAGCTTTCTTT. The chain recombines TRBV27 with TRBJ1-1, with D possibly TRBD1 on 5 matching bases. Trimming removed 4 bases at V and 0 bases at J, with 15 bases between. This CDR3 spans 16 amino acids. Germline V lookup: CDR1 MNHEY, CDR2 SMNVEV (reference sequence).

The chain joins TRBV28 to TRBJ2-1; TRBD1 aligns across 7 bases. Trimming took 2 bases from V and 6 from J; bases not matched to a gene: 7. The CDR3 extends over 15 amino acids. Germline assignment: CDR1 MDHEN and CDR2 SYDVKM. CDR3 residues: CASSLGWTGGNEQFF. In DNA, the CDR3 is TGTGCCAGCAGTTTAGGTTGGACAGGAGGCAATGAGCAGTTCTTC. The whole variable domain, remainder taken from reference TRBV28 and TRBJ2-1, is DVKVTQSSRYLVKRTGEKVFLECVQDMDHENMFWYRQDPGLGLRLIYFSYDVKMKEKGDIPEGYSVSREKKERFSLILESASTNQTSMYLCASSLGWTGGNEQFFGPGTRLTVL.

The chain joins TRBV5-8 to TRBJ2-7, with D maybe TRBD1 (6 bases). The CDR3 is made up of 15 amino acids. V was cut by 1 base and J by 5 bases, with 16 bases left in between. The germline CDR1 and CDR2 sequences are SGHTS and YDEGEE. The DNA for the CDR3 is TGTGCCAGCAGCTTGTTACAGGGTGTTCTCGACGAGCAGTACTTC. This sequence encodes CASSLLQGVLDEQYF. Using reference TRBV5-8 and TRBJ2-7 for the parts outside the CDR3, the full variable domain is EAGVTQSPTHLIKTRGQQATLRCSPISGHTSVYWYQQALGLGLQFLLWYDEGEERNRGNFPPRFSGRQFPNYSSELNVNALELEDSALYLCASSLLQGVLDEQYFGPGTRLTVT.

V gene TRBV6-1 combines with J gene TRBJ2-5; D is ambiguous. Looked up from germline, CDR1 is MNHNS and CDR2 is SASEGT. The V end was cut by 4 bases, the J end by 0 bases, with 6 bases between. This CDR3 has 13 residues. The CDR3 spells CASSVWYQETQYF. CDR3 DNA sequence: TGTGCCAGCAGTGTATGGTACCAAGAGACCCAGTACTTC.

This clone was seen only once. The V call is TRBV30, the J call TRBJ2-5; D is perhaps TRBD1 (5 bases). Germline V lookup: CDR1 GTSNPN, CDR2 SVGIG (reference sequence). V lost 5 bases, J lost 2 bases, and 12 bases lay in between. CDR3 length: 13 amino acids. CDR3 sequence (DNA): TGTGCCTGGGGGGCTGGGGTACAAGAGACCCAGTACTTC. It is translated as CAWGAGVQETQYF. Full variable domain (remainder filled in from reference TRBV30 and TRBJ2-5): SQTIHQWPATLVQPVGSPLSLECTVEGTSNPNLYWYRQAAGRGLQLLFYSVGIGQISSEVPQNLSASRPQDRQFILSSKKLLLSDSGFYLCAWGAGVQETQYFGPGTRLLVL.

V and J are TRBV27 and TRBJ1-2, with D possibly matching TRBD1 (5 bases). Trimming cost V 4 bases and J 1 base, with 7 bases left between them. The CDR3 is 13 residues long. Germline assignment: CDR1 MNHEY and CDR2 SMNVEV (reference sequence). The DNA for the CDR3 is TGTGCCAGCAGTTGGGGGAATAACTATGGCTACACCTTC. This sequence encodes CASSWGNNYGYTF.

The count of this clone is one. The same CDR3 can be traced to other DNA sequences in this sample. The chain's CDR3 is CASSPSRGESTDTQYF. CDR3 nucleotides: TGTGCCAGCAGTCCTTCAAGGGGGGAGAGCACAGATACGCAGTATTTT. The chain joins TRBV27 to TRBJ2-3; D tentatively reads TRBD1 or TRBD2 (6 bases each). CDR3 length equals 16 residues. CDR1 is MNHEY, CDR2 SMNVEV, per germline (reference sequence). V dropped 5 bases and J dropped 0 bases, with 15 bases sitting between them.

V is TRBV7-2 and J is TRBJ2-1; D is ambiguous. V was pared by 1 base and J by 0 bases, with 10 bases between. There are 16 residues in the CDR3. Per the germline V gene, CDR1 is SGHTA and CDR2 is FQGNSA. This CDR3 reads CASSLVAQSSYNEQFF. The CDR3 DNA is TGTGCCAGCAGCTTAGTAGCCCAGAGCTCCTACAATGAGCAGTTCTTC.

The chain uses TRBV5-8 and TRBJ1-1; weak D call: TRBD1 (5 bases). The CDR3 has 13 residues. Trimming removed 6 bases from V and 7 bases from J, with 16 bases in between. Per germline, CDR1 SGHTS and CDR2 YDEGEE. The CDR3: CASTPRDYVEAFF. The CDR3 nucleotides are TGTGCCAGCACCCCCCGGGACTATGTTGAAGCTTTCTTT.

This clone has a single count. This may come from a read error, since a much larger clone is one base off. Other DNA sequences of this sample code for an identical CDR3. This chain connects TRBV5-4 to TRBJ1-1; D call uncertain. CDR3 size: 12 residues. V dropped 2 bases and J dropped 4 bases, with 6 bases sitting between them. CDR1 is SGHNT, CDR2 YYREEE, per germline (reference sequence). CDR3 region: CASSFGSTEAFF. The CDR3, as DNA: TGTGCCAGCAGCTTCGGGAGCACTGAAGCTTTCTTT.

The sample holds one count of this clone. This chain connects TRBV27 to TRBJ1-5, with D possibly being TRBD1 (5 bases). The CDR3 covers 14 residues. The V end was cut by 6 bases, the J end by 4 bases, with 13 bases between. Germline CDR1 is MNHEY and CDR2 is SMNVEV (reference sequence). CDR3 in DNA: TGTGCCAGCAGCCATGGGGGAGAAAATCAGCCCCAGCATTTT. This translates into CASSHGGENQPQHF.

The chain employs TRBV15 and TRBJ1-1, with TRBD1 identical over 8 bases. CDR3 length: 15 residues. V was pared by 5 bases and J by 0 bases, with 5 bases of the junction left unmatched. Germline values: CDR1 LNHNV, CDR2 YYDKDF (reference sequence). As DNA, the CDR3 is TGTGCCACCAGCTCCGGGACAGGCCTGAACACTGAAGCTTTCTTT. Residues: CATSSGTGLNTEAFF.

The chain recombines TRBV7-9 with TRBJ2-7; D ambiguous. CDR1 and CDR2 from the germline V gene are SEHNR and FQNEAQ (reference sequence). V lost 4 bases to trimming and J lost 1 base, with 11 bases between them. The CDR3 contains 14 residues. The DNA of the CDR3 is TGTGCCAGCAGCTACGTCGGACCGTCCTACGAGCAGTACTTC. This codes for CASSYVGPSYEQYF.

CDR3: CASSLSMNYGYTF. CDR3 nucleotides: TGTGCCAGCAGCTTATCGATGAACTATGGCTACACCTTC. The V call is TRBV7-9, the J call TRBJ1-2; D remains unclear. V was clipped by 2 bases and J by 2 bases, with 6 bases between them. Germline loops: CDR1 SEHNR, CDR2 FQNEAQ (reference sequence). The CDR3 runs to 13 residues.

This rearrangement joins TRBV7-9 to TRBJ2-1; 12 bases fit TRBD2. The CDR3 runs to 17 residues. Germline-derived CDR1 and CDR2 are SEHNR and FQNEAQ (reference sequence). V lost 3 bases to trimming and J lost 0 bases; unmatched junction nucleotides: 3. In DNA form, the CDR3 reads TGTGCCAGCAGCTTGGCGGGACTAGCGGGCTCCTACAATGAGCAGTTCTTC. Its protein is CASSLAGLAGSYNEQFF.

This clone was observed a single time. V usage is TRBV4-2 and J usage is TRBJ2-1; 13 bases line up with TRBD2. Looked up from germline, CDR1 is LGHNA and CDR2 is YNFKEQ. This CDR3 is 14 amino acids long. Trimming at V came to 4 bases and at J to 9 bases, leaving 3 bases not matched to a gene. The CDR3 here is CASSRGTSGTEQFF. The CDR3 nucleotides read TGTGCCAGCAGCCGTGGGACTAGCGGGACTGAGCAGTTCTTC.

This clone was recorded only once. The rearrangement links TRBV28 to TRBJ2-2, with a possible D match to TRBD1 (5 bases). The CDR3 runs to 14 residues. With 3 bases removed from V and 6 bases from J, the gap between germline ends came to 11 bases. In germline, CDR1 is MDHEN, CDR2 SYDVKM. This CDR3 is CASSFSGFSGELFF. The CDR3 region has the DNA TGTGCCAGCAGTTTTTCAGGGTTCTCCGGGGAGCTGTTTTTT.

The CDR3 is CASSQDPRQGLNNEQFF. The DNA for the CDR3 is TGCGCCAGCAGCCAAGATCCGAGACAGGGGCTAAACAATGAGCAGTTCTTC. The chain combines TRBV4-1 with TRBJ2-1; 8 bases fit TRBD1. The V segment lost 0 bases and the J segment 5 bases; nucleotides outside the gene matches: 9. The CDR3 loop spans 17 amino acids. Germline V CDR1 and CDR2: MGHRA, YSYEKL.

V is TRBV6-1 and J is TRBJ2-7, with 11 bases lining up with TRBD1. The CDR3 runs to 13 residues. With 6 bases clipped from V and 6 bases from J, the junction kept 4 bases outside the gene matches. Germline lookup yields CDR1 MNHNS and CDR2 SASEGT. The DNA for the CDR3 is TGTGCCAGCAGACCGGACAGGGGGCTCGAGCAGTACTTC. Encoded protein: CASRPDRGLEQYF.

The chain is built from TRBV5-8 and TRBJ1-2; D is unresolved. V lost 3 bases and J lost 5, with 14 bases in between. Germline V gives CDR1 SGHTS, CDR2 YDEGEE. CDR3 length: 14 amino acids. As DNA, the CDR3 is TGTGCCAGCAGCTCCATTCCCTTAGGGTATGGCTACACCTTC. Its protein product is CASSSIPLGYGYTF.

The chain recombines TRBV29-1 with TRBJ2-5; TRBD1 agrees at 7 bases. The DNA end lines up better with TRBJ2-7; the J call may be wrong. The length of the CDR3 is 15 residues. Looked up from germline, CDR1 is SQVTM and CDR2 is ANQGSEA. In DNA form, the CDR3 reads TGCAGCGTTGAAGTAAGGGGGACAGCGAGCTACGAGCAGTACTTC. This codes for CSVEVRGTASYEQYF.